This T cell receptor (beta chain) was obtained from a study of memory CD4+ T cells and cytomegalovirus serostatus. Across the whole study: Of the healthy Belgian adults, 8 to 10 were CMV seropositive and 20 to 30 seronegative.

In regard to this clone: Its matching antigen is unknown.

Produced via immunoSEQ multiplex PCR; TCRdb's table is partial and in-frame only. The sample shows about 40,000 clones, approximately 80% of them seen only once. The study's findings and limits: 67 of 164 known CMV-associated TCRbeta sequences appeared in CD4+ memory. The CMV-associated TCR signature appears largely within the CD4+ memory repertoire.

Single viable CD3+CD4+CD8-CD45RO+ cells were sorted as the memory CD4+ T cells. CD4+ T cells were isolated by positive magnetic selection. V was cut by 1 base and J by 6 bases, with 13 bases left in between. There are 15 residues in the CDR3. Germline V gene lookup returns CDR1 SGHAT and CDR2 FQNNGV. The source is an adult in good health and CMV-seronegative. The sequenced material came from memory CD4+ T cells from blood. The rearrangement uses TRBV11-2 and TRBJ1-5; D is possibly TRBD1 (5 bases). The CDR3 is CASSLGSGPSQPQHF. CDR3 nucleotides: TGTGCCAGCAGCTTAGGTTCGGGACCGTCTCAGCCCCAGCATTTT.